The next 20 T cell receptor beta chains were all read from a single sample in a study of blood T cell repertoires in COVID-19. Clones were sequenced by immunoSEQ multiplex PCR, and TCRdb holds only the in-frame ones, with some missing. The table includes around 300,000 clones, about 85% detected once. Sequenced input: PBMCs or T cells enriched from blood (not recorded which). These receptors were taken from a woman aged 45-59 years who had recovered from COVID-19.

CDR3 nucleotide sequence: TGCAGTGCTAGTAGCCAGGGTTTCTACGAGCAGTACTTC. Translation: CSASSQGFYEQYF. The chain carries TRBV20-1 and TRBJ2-7; tentatively, D is TRBD1 (5 bases). V shed 3 bases and J shed 3 bases, with 12 bases lying between them. Germline CDR1 reads DFQATT; CDR2 reads SNEGSKA (reference sequence). The CDR3 has 13 residues.

This clone was seen just once. The chain is built from TRBV4-2 and TRBJ2-1; TRBD2 matches at 10 bases. The CDR3 consists of 17 residues. Germline CDR1 LGHNA, CDR2 YNFKEQ. V lost 3 bases and J lost 4; bases outside the gene matches: 9. DNA for the CDR3: TGTGCCAGCAGCCAGGACATAGCGGGAGGCGTGTACAATGAGCAGTTCTTC. Its translation: CASSQDIAGGVYNEQFF.

This chain links TRBV24-1 with TRBJ2-5, with 10 bases that match TRBD1. V was clipped by 5 bases and J by 4 bases; unmatched bases: 9. The length of the CDR3 is 16 residues. Germline loops: CDR1 KGHDR, CDR2 SFDVKD. CDR3 sequence: CATSGGWDRGGETQYF. CDR3 nucleotide sequence: TGTGCCACCAGTGGAGGGTGGGACAGGGGTGGAGAGACCCAGTACTTC.

The rearrangement joins TRBV10-3 to TRBJ1-2, with D hard to call. The CDR3 is 14 amino acids. CDR1 ENHRY and CDR2 SYGVKD come from the germline V gene. Trimming shortened V by 0 bases and J by 2 bases, and 7 bases separated the two germline ends. The CDR3, as DNA: TGTGCCATCAGTGAGTCTGGCGGAAACTATGGCTACACCTTC. Amino acid sequence: CAISESGGNYGYTF.

The genes are TRBV27 and TRBJ2-7; no definite D call. The V gene lost 2 bases and the J gene lost 2 bases, with 13 bases spanning the gap. In germline, CDR1 is MNHEY, CDR2 SMNVEV (reference sequence). The CDR3 is 15 residues long. CDR3 amino acids: CASSLRGELPYEQYF. In nucleotides, the CDR3 is TGTGCCAGCAGTTTACGAGGAGAGTTACCCTACGAGCAGTACTTC.

The gene calls are TRBV29-1 and TRBJ2-3; TRBD2 matches at 7 bases. There are 15 residues in the CDR3. Looked up from germline, CDR1 is SQVTM and CDR2 is ANQGSEA. With V trimmed by 3 bases and J by 1 base, 7 bases remained unmatched. The CDR3: CSVDWAGDGTDTQYF. In nucleotides, the CDR3 is TGCAGCGTTGATTGGGCGGGAGACGGCACAGATACGCAGTATTTT.

The chain employs TRBV18 and TRBJ1-1; tentatively, D is TRBD1 (6 bases). The germline V gene encodes CDR1 KGHSH and CDR2 LQKENI. V was pared by 3 bases and J by 4 bases, with 15 bases between. The CDR3 covers 15 residues. As DNA, the CDR3 is TGTGCCAGCTCACCGGGGAGCGGGGGCGCCACTGAAGCTTTCTTT. This codes for CASSPGSGGATEAFF.

The chain is built from TRBV7-6 and TRBJ1-5; D is uncertain. Germline assignment: CDR1 SGHVS and CDR2 FNYEAQ. The CDR3 consists of 14 residues. Trimming shortened V by 5 bases and J by 11 bases, and 19 bases separated the two germline ends. The CDR3: CASSPAAGGESQHF. In nucleotides, the CDR3 is TGTGCCAGCAGCCCAGCGGCAGGTGGGGAGTCCCAGCATTTT.

In nucleotides, the CDR3 is TGTGCCAGCAGCTCCCGGGACAGGGTCCCGGCCCTGGGGCAGTACTTC. Protein sequence: CASSSRDRVPALGQYF. The chain couples TRBV7-2 to TRBJ2-7, with 9 positions matching TRBD1. CDR1 SGHTA and CDR2 FQGNSA come from the germline V gene. V lost 4 bases to trimming and J lost 9 bases; unmatched junction nucleotides: 16. The CDR3 is 16 residues long.

The V call is TRBV30, the J call TRBJ1-2; 7 bases match TRBD1. The CDR3 contains 12 residues. Germline CDR1 and CDR2: GTSNPN and SVGIG (reference sequence). V shed 4 bases and J 8 bases; nucleotides not matched to a gene: 7. The CDR3 loop reads CAWNEDRDGYTF. CDR3 DNA: TGTGCCTGGAACGAAGACAGGGACGGCTACACCTTC.

The gene calls are TRBV28 and TRBJ1-5; D is undetermined. Trimming pared 2 bases from V and 4 bases from J, leaving 3 bases between. From germline, CDR1 is MDHEN and CDR2 SYDVKM. CDR3 length: 12 amino acids. The CDR3 spells CASSLPNQPQHF. DNA for the CDR3: TGTGCCAGCAGTTTACCGAATCAGCCCCAGCATTTT.

This rearrangement joins TRBV27 to TRBJ1-1; maybe TRBD1 (5 bases). Germline lookup yields CDR1 MNHEY and CDR2 SMNVEV (reference sequence). Trimming removed 5 bases from V and 3 bases from J, with 16 bases in between. This CDR3 has 15 residues. Written as DNA, the CDR3 is TGTGCCAGCAGTCGATTCACAGGTCGGGACACTGAAGCTTTCTTT. This sequence encodes CASSRFTGRDTEAFF.

For the CDR3, the DNA is TGTGCCAGCAGCCCCATGCTGGGGGCGCGTGGCTACACCTTC. Amino acid sequence: CASSPMLGARGYTF. The V and J genes are TRBV28 and TRBJ1-2, with D possibly matching TRBD1 (6 bases). CDR1 is MDHEN, CDR2 SYDVKM, per germline. The CDR3 sequence is 14 residues long. With 6 bases removed from V and 7 bases from J, the gap between germline ends came to 18 bases.

This chain links TRBV5-4 with TRBJ1-3; 9 bases agree with TRBD1. J lost 5 bases, V lost 3 bases, and 6 bases had no gene match. The CDR3 has 15 amino acids. Per germline, CDR1 SGHNT and CDR2 YYREEE (reference sequence). The CDR3 DNA follows: TGTGCCAGCAGCTCAACAGGGGGCTCCCGAAACACCATATATTTT. Encoded protein: CASSSTGGSRNTIYF.

V is TRBV7-8 and J is TRBJ2-1, with 11 bases matching TRBD2. This CDR3 contains 16 residues. Germline values: CDR1 SGHVS, CDR2 FQNEAQ. Losses at the gene ends were 6 bases for V and 3 bases for J; bases not matched to a gene: 7. DNA for the CDR3: TGTGCCAGCAGGTCACTAGCGGGAGATTTCTACAATGAGCAGTTCTTC. It codes for CASRSLAGDFYNEQFF.

This rearrangement joins TRBV27 to TRBJ2-7; 7 bases fit TRBD1. Germline V gene sequence: CDR1 MNHEY, CDR2 SMNVEV (reference sequence). This CDR3 spans 16 amino acids. Trimming removed 0 bases from V and 0 bases from J; junction bases left unmatched: 5. The CDR3 sequence: CASSLSFGDSSYEQYF. DNA of the CDR3: TGTGCCAGCAGTTTATCCTTCGGGGACAGCTCCTACGAGCAGTACTTC.

The V call is TRBV7-9, the J call TRBJ1-1, with 7 bases aligning to TRBD1. The germline V gene has CDR1 SEHNR and CDR2 FQNEAQ (reference sequence). V lost 5 bases, J lost 8 bases, and 8 bases stayed unmatched. The CDR3 extends over 13 amino acids. The CDR3 DNA sequence: TGTGCCAGCAGCGTCGGACAGGACGTCGAAGCTTTCTTT. Protein: CASSVGQDVEAFF. The variable domain in full, completed from reference TRBV7-9 and TRBJ1-1, reads DTGVSQNPRHKITKRGQNVTFRCDPISEHNRLYWYRQTLGQGPEFLTYFQNEAQLEKSRLLSDRFSAERPKGSFSTLEIQRTEQGDSAMYLCASSVGQDVEAFFGQGTRLTVV.

The rearrangement joins TRBV9 to TRBJ2-1; 7 bases fit TRBD2. V lost 5 bases to trimming and J lost 6 bases; unmatched junction nucleotides: 5. Germline CDR1 reads SGDLS; CDR2 reads YYNGEE. This CDR3 has 13 residues. In nucleotides, the CDR3 is TGTGCCAGCAGGTCGACGGGGGGCAATGAGCAGTTCTTC. Translating gives CASRSTGGNEQFF.

The V gene is TRBV30, the J gene TRBJ1-4, with TRBD1 identical over 8 bases. The germline V gene encodes CDR1 GTSNPN and CDR2 SVGIG (reference sequence). With 1 base clipped from V and 7 bases from J, the junction kept 5 bases outside the gene matches. This CDR3 contains 14 residues. The CDR3 loop reads CAWSGAQGAEKLFF. CDR3 in DNA: TGTGCCTGGAGTGGCGCGCAGGGGGCTGAAAAACTGTTTTTT.

V is TRBV4-2 and J is TRBJ2-1, with D tentatively TRBD2 (5 bases). The germline V gene has CDR1 LGHNA and CDR2 YNFKEQ. The CDR3 extends over 14 amino acids. The ends were cut back, 0 bases at V and 4 bases at J, with 7 bases in the middle. CDR3 sequence (DNA): TGTGCCAGCAGCCAAGACGCGGGTTACAATGAGCAGTTCTTC. Translated, it gives CASSQDAGYNEQFF.